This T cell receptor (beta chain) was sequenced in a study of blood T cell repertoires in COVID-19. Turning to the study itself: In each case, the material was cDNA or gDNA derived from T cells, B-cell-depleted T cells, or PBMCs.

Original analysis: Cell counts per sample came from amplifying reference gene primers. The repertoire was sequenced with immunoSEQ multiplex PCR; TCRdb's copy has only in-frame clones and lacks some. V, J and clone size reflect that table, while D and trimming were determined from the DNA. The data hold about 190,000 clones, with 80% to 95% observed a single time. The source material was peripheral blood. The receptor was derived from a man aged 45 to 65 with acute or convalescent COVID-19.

The CDR3 is CATSADSGLAGHNEQFF. The CDR3, as DNA: TGTGCCACCAGCGCAGACTCGGGACTAGCGGGACACAATGAGCAGTTCTTC. This chain joins TRBV15 and TRBJ2-1, with TRBD2 identical over 13 bases. Germline CDR1 is LNHNV and CDR2 is YYDKDF (reference sequence). CDR3 length: 17 residues. V lost 5 bases to trimming and J lost 5 bases; unmatched junction nucleotides: 9.